The subject of this entry is one T cell receptor (beta chain). The clone's antigen remains unknown. Base quality data are lacking; no much larger clone is found one base away. The data derive from a study of blood T cell repertoires in COVID-19 (TCRdb year 2020). Background for the entire study: The collaborator samples originated in the United States, Italy and Spain and spanned the acute and convalescent phases of COVID-19. Samples were obtained from the ongoing ImmuneRACE study (first 160 participants) and from about 1,300 subjects provided by 6 global collaborators. Subjects who had been exposed to COVID-19, were actively infected with it, or had recovered from it provided the deeply sampled blood TCRbeta repertoires that made up the dataset. The repertoires were released in a freely available public database meant as a resource for research on the immune response to SARS-CoV-2. Where available, HLA class I and class II types were obtained from metadata supplied by the sample provider rather than from assay-based typing. The material from the prospective study consisted of cDNA or gDNA derived from T cells, B-cell-depleted T cells, or PBMCs. Nearly every sample came with metadata listing a de-identified subject ID, COVID-19 status, age in years and sex. What the research found in general, with its limitations: The quantity of clinical and demographic metadata differed by source and by participant and was supplied without curation.

Whole blood was collected in K2EDTA tubes by collaborating institutions according to the institutions' own protocols. For TCRbeta analysis, collaborator samples were shipped as frozen whole blood, as isolated PBMCs, or as DNA extracted from either sample type. The cysteine opens and the phenylalanine closes a CDR3 of 13 amino acids. Only the CDR3 DNA stays, 39 bases, in frame from base 1. V ends up 7 bases short and J 8 bases short, with an unmatched junction base count of 8. The immunoSEQ Assay, a bias-controlled multiplex PCR, was used to amplify TCRbeta CDR3 regions from genomic DNA. Per the authors' processing: Nucleated cell counts per sample were estimated from amplification of reference gene primers within the assay. Sequence reads were collapsed and filtered to measure the absolute abundance of every unique TCRbeta CDR3 rearrangement. For each sample, productive Simpson clonality was calculated as the square root of Simpson's diversity index across productive rearrangements. In its TCRdb copy, this immuneACCESS table keeps in-frame sequences only and misses some clones. Where compared with another copy, unresolved V genes explain less than half of these, and the others have no known cause. V and J calls plus clone size are reproduced from that table; the DNA served to infer D and trimming. Counted in this sample were about 210,000 clones; around nine tenths of them appeared once. The ten largest clones represent 1.5% to 2% of the sample.

The clonotype originates from a man younger than 35 with active or convalescent COVID-19. The sample consisted of peripheral blood. The rearranged chain carries TRBV12-3 or TRBV12-4 and TRBJ1-1; a stretch of 9 junction bases matches TRBD1. The CDR3 protein: CASTPGQGGEAFF. At the DNA level, the sequence is TGTGCCAGCACTCCGGGACAGGGAGGGGAAGCTTTCTTT.